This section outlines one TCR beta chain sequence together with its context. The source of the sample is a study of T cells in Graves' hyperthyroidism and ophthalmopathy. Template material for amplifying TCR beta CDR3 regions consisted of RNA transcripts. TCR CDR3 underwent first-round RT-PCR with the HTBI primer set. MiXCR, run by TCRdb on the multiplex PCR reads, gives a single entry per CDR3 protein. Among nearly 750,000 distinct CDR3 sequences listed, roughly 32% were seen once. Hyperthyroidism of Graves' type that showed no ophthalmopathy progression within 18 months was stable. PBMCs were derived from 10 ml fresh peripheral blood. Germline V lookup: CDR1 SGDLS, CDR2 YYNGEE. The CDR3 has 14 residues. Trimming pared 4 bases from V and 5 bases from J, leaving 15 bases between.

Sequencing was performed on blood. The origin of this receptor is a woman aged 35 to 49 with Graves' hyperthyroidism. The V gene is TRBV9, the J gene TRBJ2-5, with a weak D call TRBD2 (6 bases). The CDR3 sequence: CASSPVGGDETQYF. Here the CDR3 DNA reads TGTGCCAGCAGCCCCGTGGGGGGTGACGAGACCCAGTACTTC.